This is a list of T cell receptor beta chains from one sample in a study of identical twins. Each CDR3 protein gets one entry after TCRdb re-called the 5' RACE reads with MiXCR. The sample lists under 250,000 distinct CDR3 sequences, roughly a tenth occurring once. The sample taken for sequencing was memory (CD45RO+) T cells sorted from blood. These receptors originate from a woman aged 18-30 years in good health. The CDR3 runs from the conserved cysteine through the conserved F or W. A D gene is named only where the DNA matches it firmly. The size field is filled for only some rows; it gives once, few, many or a size class.

V	D	J	size	CDR3	DNA
TRBV7-2	-	TRBJ2-1	few	CASSPQRAYNEQFF	TGTGCCAGCAGCCCGCAGCGAGCCTACAATGAGCAGTTCTTC
TRBV24-1	TRBD2	TRBJ2-1	few	CATGLAGVDEQFF	TGTGCCACCGGACTAGCGGGAGTCGATGAGCAGTTCTTC
TRBV4-2	-	TRBJ2-5	few	CASSVQRAYQETQYF	TGTGCCAGCAGCGTTCAGCGGGCTTATCAAGAGACCCAGTACTTC
TRBV7-2	-	TRBJ2-3	many	CASSCHTDTQYF	TGTGCCAGCAGCTGTCACACAGATACGCAGTATTTT
TRBV11-3	-	TRBJ2-2	-	CASSLRGRSGELFF	TGTGCCAGCAGCTTACGGGGGCGCTCCGGGGAGCTGTTTTTT
TRBV20-1	TRBD1	TRBJ1-1	many	CSALKGGAGTEAFF	TGCAGTGCTTTAAAAGGGGGCGCAGGGACTGAAGCTTTCTTT
TRBV3-1	TRBD1	TRBJ1-1	-	CASSPWTGGAGTEAFF	TGTGCCAGCAGCCCCTGGACAGGGGGCGCCGGGACTGAAGCTTTCTTT
TRBV20-1	-	TRBJ2-4	many	CSARGSKNIQYF	TGCAGTGCTAGGGGGTCCAAAAACATTCAGTACTTC
TRBV2	-	TRBJ1-3	many	CASSFELDSGRSGNTIYF	TGTGCCAGCAGTTTCGAACTCGACAGTGGCAGGTCTGGAAACACCATATATTTT
TRBV20-1	TRBD1	TRBJ2-2	-	CSVPRQGGTGELFF	TGCAGTGTTCCTAGACAGGGTGGCACCGGGGAGCTGTTTTTT
TRBV21-1	-	TRBJ2-2	few	CASSGTSGANTGELFF	TGTGCCAGCAGCGGAACTAGCGGGGCGAACACCGGGGAGCTGTTTTTT
TRBV7-8	-	TRBJ1-1	-	CASSLGRRRTEAFF	TGTGCCAGCAGCTTAGGACGGAGAAGAACTGAAGCTTTCTTT
TRBV11-1	-	TRBJ2-1	few	CASGPSTTGWGEREDNEQFF	TGTGCCAGCGGGCCATCCACAACCGGATGGGGGGAGAGGGAGGACAATGAGCAGTTCTTC
TRBV3-1	-	TRBJ1-1	few	CASSPHTGLEAFF	TGTGCCAGCAGCCCCCACACAGGGCTTGAAGCTTTCTTT
TRBV12-3/TRBV12-4	TRBD2	TRBJ2-1	-	CASSLFSGKDNEQFF	TGTGCCAGCAGTTTGTTTAGCGGGAAGGACAATGAGCAGTTCTTC